These 27 T cell receptor beta chains were all obtained from the same sample, sequenced in a study of cytomegalovirus exposure and HLA in healthy donors. The assay was immunoSEQ multiplex PCR, and TCRdb's table has in-frame clones only and misses some. The sample has about 170,000 clones, 96% seen once. Sequencing input: PBMCs. Source of these receptors: a woman aged 18-29 years in good health and CMV-seronegative.

The chain couples TRBV10-3 to TRBJ2-7; the D is unclear. V was shortened by 5 bases and J by 0 bases, with 8 bases between the two germline ends. This CDR3 is 13 amino acids long. The germline V gene encodes CDR1 ENHRY and CDR2 SYGVKD. The CDR3 spells CAISLADSYEQYF. In DNA, the CDR3 is TGTGCCATCAGTTTAGCTGACTCCTACGAGCAGTACTTC.

This rearrangement joins TRBV5-1 to TRBJ2-5; TRBD2 might be the D (5 bases). The CDR3 contains 13 residues. CDR1 and CDR2 from the germline V gene are SGHRS and YFSETQ. V was pared by 3 bases and J by 5 bases, with 11 bases between. CDR3 DNA sequence: TGCGCCAGCAGCTCGGGGTCCGGGGAGACCCAGTACTTC. This codes for CASSSGSGETQYF.

The chain joins TRBV19 to TRBJ1-5, with 8 bases matching TRBD1. The CDR3 is 15 amino acids. Losses at the gene ends were 5 bases for V and 4 bases for J; bases not matched to a gene: 7. Per germline, CDR1 LNHDA and CDR2 SQIVND (reference sequence). CDR3 region: CASSEGQGVNQPQHF. Written as DNA, the CDR3 is TGTGCCAGTAGTGAAGGACAGGGAGTAAATCAGCCCCAGCATTTT.

V usage is TRBV7-9 and J usage is TRBJ2-7, with 7 bases lining up with TRBD1. CDR1 is SEHNR and CDR2 is FQNEAQ in the germline V gene (reference sequence). The CDR3 consists of 15 residues. Losses at the gene ends were 8 bases for V and 0 bases for J; bases not matched to a gene: 10. The CDR3 loop reads CASRGRQGDSYEQYF. CDR3 DNA sequence: TGTGCCAGCCGAGGCCGGCAGGGGGACTCCTACGAGCAGTACTTC.

This chain connects TRBV5-1 to TRBJ1-3, with TRBD1 identical over 7 bases. The J segment lost 1 base and the V segment lost 4 bases, leaving 11 bases of the junction unmatched. Germline loops: CDR1 SGHRS, CDR2 YFSETQ. This CDR3 has 17 amino acids. The CDR3, as DNA: TGCGCCAGCAGCCCGACACCCGGGACAGAGTCTGGAAACACCATATATTTT. It specifies CASSPTPGTESGNTIYF.

V usage is TRBV18 and J usage is TRBJ2-2, with a tentative D call TRBD1 (5 bases). The germline V and J ends were trimmed by 4 bases and 0 bases, with 9 bases remaining between them. Per the germline V gene, CDR1 is KGHSH and CDR2 is LQKENI. The CDR3 extends over 15 amino acids. Here the CDR3 reads CASSHRTPNTGELFF. The DNA of the CDR3 is TGTGCCAGCTCACACAGGACACCGAACACCGGGGAGCTGTTTTTT.

The rearrangement uses TRBV5-6 and TRBJ2-7; TRBD2 aligns across 10 bases. CDR3 length: 16 residues. Germline loops: CDR1 SGHDT, CDR2 YYEEEE. Trimming took 0 bases from V and 0 from J; bases not matched to a gene: 3. In DNA form, the CDR3 reads TGTGCCAGCAGCTTGGGAGCGGGGGGGTCCTCCTACGAGCAGTACTTC. Its translation: CASSLGAGGSSYEQYF.

The chain combines TRBV7-9 with TRBJ1-3; TRBD1 is a possible D gene (6 bases). Germline values: CDR1 SEHNR, CDR2 FQNEAQ (reference sequence). The CDR3 is 17 residues long. With 4 bases removed from V and 0 bases from J, the gap between germline ends came to 16 bases. This chain's CDR3 is CASSSLTGLPSGNTIYF. CDR3 sequence (DNA): TGTGCCAGCAGCTCCTTAACAGGGCTCCCCTCTGGAAACACCATATATTTT.

The chain links TRBV27 to TRBJ2-2; the match to TRBD2 covers 8 bases. Looked up from germline, CDR1 is MNHEY and CDR2 is SMNVEV (reference sequence). V shed 6 bases, J shed 7 bases, and the junction held 4 bases outside the gene matches. The CDR3 spans 13 residues. The CDR3 nucleotides are TGTGCCAGCAGCCCGGGGGGGGGCGGGGAGCTGTTTTTT. Translation gives CASSPGGGGELFF.

The chain couples TRBV10-2 to TRBJ1-5; no definite D call. The CDR3 totals 14 residues. From germline, CDR1 is WSHSY and CDR2 SAAADI. Trimming pared 2 bases from V and 12 bases from J, leaving 17 bases between. The DNA for the CDR3 is TGCGCCAGCAGTGAGAGAGCTGCCGGGGTTGACCAGCATTTT. Its translation: CASSERAAGVDQHF.

The chain combines TRBV9 with TRBJ2-3, with D maybe TRBD2 (6 bases). The length of the CDR3 is 12 residues. Trimming took off 0 bases at V and 8 bases at J, with 7 bases between the two ends. The V gene's germline CDR1 is SGDLS and CDR2 YYNGEE. The CDR3 spells CASSVVGGTQYF. CDR3 in DNA: TGTGCCAGCAGCGTAGTCGGGGGTACGCAGTATTTT.

Here the CDR3 DNA reads TGTGCCAGCAGTCCCCGGGGATCTCCCTCCTACAATGAGCAGTTCTTC. Translation: CASSPRGSPSYNEQFF. The rearrangement joins TRBV2 to TRBJ2-1; possible D gene TRBD2, 5 bases. Trimming shortened V by 5 bases and J by 0 bases, and 14 bases separated the two germline ends. The CDR3 spans 16 residues. Germline V gene data show CDR1 as SNHLY and CDR2 as FYNNEI.

J is TRBJ2-5 and V is TRBV5-1; 10 bases map to TRBD1. V gave up 4 bases and J gave up 6 bases; unmatched junction bases: 12. The germline V gene has CDR1 SGHRS and CDR2 YFSETQ. This CDR3 is built from 16 residues. Here the CDR3 reads CASSPNRDRGWQTQYF. For the CDR3, the DNA is TGCGCCAGCAGCCCCAATCGGGACAGGGGTTGGCAGACCCAGTACTTC.

This chain links TRBV5-1 with TRBJ2-3; a possible D gene is TRBD1 (5 bases). CDR1 is SGHRS and CDR2 is YFSETQ in the germline V gene. The CDR3 is 15 amino acids. The V and J ends lost 4 bases and 6 bases respectively, with 18 bases between them. The CDR3 region is CASSTQGAVLDTQYF. The CDR3 nucleotides read TGCGCCAGCAGCACCCAGGGCGCCGTGCTGGATACGCAGTATTTT.

This chain connects TRBV6-6 to TRBJ1-4; no reliable D call. The V end was cut by 8 bases, the J end by 5 bases, with 12 bases between. CDR1 is MNHNY, CDR2 SVGAGI, per germline (reference sequence). This CDR3 has 13 amino acids. The CDR3 is CASSGGWNEKLFF. DNA for the CDR3: TGTGCCAGCTCCGGAGGGTGGAATGAAAAACTGTTTTTT.

The chain links TRBV30 to TRBJ1-2; no reliable D call. Trimming pared 4 bases from V and 3 bases from J, leaving 15 bases between. The CDR3 spans 14 residues. Germline V gene lookup returns CDR1 GTSNPN and CDR2 SVGIG (reference sequence). CDR3 bases: TGTGCCTGGACCCAACGGGGTGAAGACTATGGCTACACCTTC. Its translation is CAWTQRGEDYGYTF. Combining the CDR3 with reference TRBV30 and TRBJ1-2 gives the whole variable domain SQTIHQWPATLVQPVGSPLSLECTVEGTSNPNLYWYRQAAGRGLQLLFYSVGIGQISSEVPQNLSASRPQDRQFILSSKKLLLSDSGFYLCAWTQRGEDYGYTFGSGTRLTVV.

This CDR3 reads CASSQTKYFYNEQFF. The CDR3 DNA reads TGTGCCAGCAGCCAAACTAAATATTTCTACAATGAGCAGTTCTTC. The chain carries TRBV7-9 and TRBJ2-1; no firm D call. The CDR3 sequence is 15 residues long. In germline, CDR1 is SEHNR, CDR2 FQNEAQ (reference sequence). V lost 5 bases and J lost 3, with 14 bases in between.

This sequence joins TRBV7-9 and TRBJ2-5; 9 positions agree with TRBD1. CDR1 is SEHNR and CDR2 is FQNEAQ in the germline V gene (reference sequence). The CDR3 is 17 amino acids. J lost 1 base, V lost 2 bases, and 8 bases had no gene match. DNA for the CDR3: TGTGCCAGCAGCTTATCTTGGACAGGGGTTTCCCAAGAGACCCAGTACTTC. Translating gives CASSLSWTGVSQETQYF. The full variable domain, completed using reference TRBV7-9 and TRBJ2-5, is DTGVSQNPRHKITKRGQNVTFRCDPISEHNRLYWYRQTLGQGPEFLTYFQNEAQLEKSRLLSDRFSAERPKGSFSTLEIQRTEQGDSAMYLCASSLSWTGVSQETQYFGPGTRLLVL.

Points on this clone: This sample includes further DNA sequences coding for the same CDR3. The chain is built from TRBV18 and TRBJ1-2, with 10 positions matching TRBD1. There are 13 residues in the CDR3. After removal of 3 bases from V and 6 bases from J, the junction contained 1 base not matched to a gene. Looked up from germline, CDR1 is KGHSH and CDR2 is LQKENI. The CDR3, as DNA: TGTGCCAGCTCACCGGGACAGGGGCATGGCTACACCTTC. Translating it yields CASSPGQGHGYTF. Full variable domain (remainder filled in from reference TRBV18 and TRBJ1-2): NAGVMQNPRHLVRRRGQEARLRCSPMKGHSHVYWYRQLPEEGLKFMVYLQKENIIDESGMPKERFSAEFPKEGPSILRIQQVVRGDSAAYFCASSPGQGHGYTFGSGTRLTVV.

The V call is TRBV18, the J call TRBJ1-2; the D is unclear. Germline assignment: CDR1 KGHSH and CDR2 LQKENI. Trimming removed 0 bases from V and 5 bases from J, with 7 bases in between. CDR3 length: 13 residues. The CDR3 reads CASSPPGFYGYTF. CDR3 DNA: TGTGCCAGCTCACCACCCGGGTTTTATGGCTACACCTTC.

This clone showed up just once. V is TRBV5-4 and J is TRBJ1-2; D perhaps matches TRBD1 (5 bases). Germline V gene data show CDR1 as SGHNT and CDR2 as YYREEE (reference sequence). The CDR3 length is 14 residues. V was pared by 0 bases and J by 9 bases, with 15 bases between. The CDR3 DNA follows: TGTGCCAGCAGCTTGGAGACAGCCGTCCGGAGCTACACCTTC. Protein: CASSLETAVRSYTF.

The CDR3: CASSLTGSGANVLTF. In DNA, the CDR3 is TGTGCCAGCAGCTTGACAGGCTCTGGGGCCAACGTCCTGACTTTC. The J gene is TRBJ2-6, the V gene TRBV11-2; D may be TRBD1 (6 bases). Between the trimmed V and J ends, which lost 3 bases and 0 bases, there was a span of 6 bases. This CDR3 spans 15 amino acids. Germline CDR1 SGHAT, CDR2 FQNNGV.

This chain joins TRBV7-6 and TRBJ2-7, with 9 bases lining up with TRBD1. Germline CDR1 is SGHVS and CDR2 is FNYEAQ. The CDR3 extends over 17 amino acids. The J segment lost 1 base and the V segment lost 4 bases, leaving 11 bases of the junction unmatched. The CDR3 bases are TGTGCCAGCAGCTCAGTCCCGGGACAGGGAAGGTCCTACGAGCAGTACTTC. Amino acids: CASSSVPGQGRSYEQYF.

This sequence joins TRBV5-1 and TRBJ2-3, with D possibly TRBD1 on 6 matching bases. The CDR3 runs to 14 residues. V dropped 6 bases and J dropped 0 bases, with 11 bases sitting between them. CDR1 and CDR2 (germline): SGHRS, YFSETQ. The CDR3 DNA sequence: TGCGCCAGCACTGGGGGCCCTAGCACAGATACGCAGTATTTT. Encoded protein: CASTGGPSTDTQYF.

The genes are TRBV5-1 and TRBJ1-4; D is uncertain. Germline CDR1 SGHRS, CDR2 YFSETQ. The CDR3 loop spans 14 amino acids. V gave up 2 bases and J gave up 4 bases, with 9 bases separating them. CDR3 DNA: TGCGCCAGCAGCTTACTTTCCATTAATGAAAAACTGTTTTTT. This gives the protein CASSLLSINEKLFF. The whole variable domain, filled in from reference TRBV5-1 and TRBJ1-4, reads KAGVTQTPRYLIKTRGQQVTLSCSPISGHRSVSWYQQTPGQGLQFLFEYFSETQRNKGNFPGRFSGRQFSNSRSEMNVSTLELGDSALYLCASSLLSINEKLFFGSGTQLSVL.

The chain uses TRBV30 and TRBJ2-3; the match to TRBD2 covers 9 bases. The V segment lost 5 bases and the J segment 2 bases; nucleotides outside the gene matches: 2. Germline CDR1 and CDR2: GTSNPN and SVGIG (reference sequence). The CDR3 totals 13 residues. The CDR3: CAWASGATDTQYF. The CDR3, as DNA: TGTGCCTGGGCTAGCGGGGCCACAGATACGCAGTATTTT. Looking up the rest from reference TRBV30 and TRBJ2-3 gives the full variable domain: SQTIHQWPATLVQPVGSPLSLECTVEGTSNPNLYWYRQAAGRGLQLLFYSVGIGQISSEVPQNLSASRPQDRQFILSSKKLLLSDSGFYLCAWASGATDTQYFGPGTRLTVL.

The rearrangement links TRBV19 to TRBJ2-7; TRBD1 aligns across 7 bases. The germline V gene encodes CDR1 LNHDA and CDR2 SQIVND (reference sequence). Germline trimming cut 8 bases from V and 0 bases from J; bases unmatched to any gene: 7. The length of the CDR3 is 14 residues. The CDR3 loop reads CASRNRGSSYEQYF. The CDR3 bases are TGTGCCAGTCGGAACAGGGGTAGCTCCTACGAGCAGTACTTC.